This TCR beta chain derives from a study of beta chain features in type 1 diabetes. Study as a whole: Patients did not differ from healthy donors in age, gender or cell yield. Study outcomes and limitations: TCRB repertoires of naive, central memory and Treg cells appeared more similar among patients than among healthy donors.

Cells sorted by CD45RO/CCR7/CD25/CD127/CD95/CD27 comprised CD4+ naive, central memory, regulatory and stem cell-like memory cells. The V end lost 3 bases, the J end lost 1 base, and 6 bases lay between the germline ends. The germline V gene has CDR1 ENHRY and CDR2 SYGVKD. The length of the CDR3 is 13 residues. A remark on this clone: What it recognizes is unknown.

The authors reverse transcribed all of the isolated RNA, so sequencing captured expressed TCRB transcripts. TCRdb keeps only in-frame clones here, not all; method: immunoSEQ multiplex PCR. The profile shows 350,000 to 450,000 clones, approximately 15% of them singletons. The sequence was collected from a man younger than 45 in good health. J is TRBJ1-2 and V is TRBV10-3; D remains unclear. Sequencing was carried out using naive CD4+ T cells from blood. The CDR3 nucleotides read TGTGCCATCAGTGACAGGATTAACTATGGCTACACCTTC. Its translation is CAISDRINYGYTF.